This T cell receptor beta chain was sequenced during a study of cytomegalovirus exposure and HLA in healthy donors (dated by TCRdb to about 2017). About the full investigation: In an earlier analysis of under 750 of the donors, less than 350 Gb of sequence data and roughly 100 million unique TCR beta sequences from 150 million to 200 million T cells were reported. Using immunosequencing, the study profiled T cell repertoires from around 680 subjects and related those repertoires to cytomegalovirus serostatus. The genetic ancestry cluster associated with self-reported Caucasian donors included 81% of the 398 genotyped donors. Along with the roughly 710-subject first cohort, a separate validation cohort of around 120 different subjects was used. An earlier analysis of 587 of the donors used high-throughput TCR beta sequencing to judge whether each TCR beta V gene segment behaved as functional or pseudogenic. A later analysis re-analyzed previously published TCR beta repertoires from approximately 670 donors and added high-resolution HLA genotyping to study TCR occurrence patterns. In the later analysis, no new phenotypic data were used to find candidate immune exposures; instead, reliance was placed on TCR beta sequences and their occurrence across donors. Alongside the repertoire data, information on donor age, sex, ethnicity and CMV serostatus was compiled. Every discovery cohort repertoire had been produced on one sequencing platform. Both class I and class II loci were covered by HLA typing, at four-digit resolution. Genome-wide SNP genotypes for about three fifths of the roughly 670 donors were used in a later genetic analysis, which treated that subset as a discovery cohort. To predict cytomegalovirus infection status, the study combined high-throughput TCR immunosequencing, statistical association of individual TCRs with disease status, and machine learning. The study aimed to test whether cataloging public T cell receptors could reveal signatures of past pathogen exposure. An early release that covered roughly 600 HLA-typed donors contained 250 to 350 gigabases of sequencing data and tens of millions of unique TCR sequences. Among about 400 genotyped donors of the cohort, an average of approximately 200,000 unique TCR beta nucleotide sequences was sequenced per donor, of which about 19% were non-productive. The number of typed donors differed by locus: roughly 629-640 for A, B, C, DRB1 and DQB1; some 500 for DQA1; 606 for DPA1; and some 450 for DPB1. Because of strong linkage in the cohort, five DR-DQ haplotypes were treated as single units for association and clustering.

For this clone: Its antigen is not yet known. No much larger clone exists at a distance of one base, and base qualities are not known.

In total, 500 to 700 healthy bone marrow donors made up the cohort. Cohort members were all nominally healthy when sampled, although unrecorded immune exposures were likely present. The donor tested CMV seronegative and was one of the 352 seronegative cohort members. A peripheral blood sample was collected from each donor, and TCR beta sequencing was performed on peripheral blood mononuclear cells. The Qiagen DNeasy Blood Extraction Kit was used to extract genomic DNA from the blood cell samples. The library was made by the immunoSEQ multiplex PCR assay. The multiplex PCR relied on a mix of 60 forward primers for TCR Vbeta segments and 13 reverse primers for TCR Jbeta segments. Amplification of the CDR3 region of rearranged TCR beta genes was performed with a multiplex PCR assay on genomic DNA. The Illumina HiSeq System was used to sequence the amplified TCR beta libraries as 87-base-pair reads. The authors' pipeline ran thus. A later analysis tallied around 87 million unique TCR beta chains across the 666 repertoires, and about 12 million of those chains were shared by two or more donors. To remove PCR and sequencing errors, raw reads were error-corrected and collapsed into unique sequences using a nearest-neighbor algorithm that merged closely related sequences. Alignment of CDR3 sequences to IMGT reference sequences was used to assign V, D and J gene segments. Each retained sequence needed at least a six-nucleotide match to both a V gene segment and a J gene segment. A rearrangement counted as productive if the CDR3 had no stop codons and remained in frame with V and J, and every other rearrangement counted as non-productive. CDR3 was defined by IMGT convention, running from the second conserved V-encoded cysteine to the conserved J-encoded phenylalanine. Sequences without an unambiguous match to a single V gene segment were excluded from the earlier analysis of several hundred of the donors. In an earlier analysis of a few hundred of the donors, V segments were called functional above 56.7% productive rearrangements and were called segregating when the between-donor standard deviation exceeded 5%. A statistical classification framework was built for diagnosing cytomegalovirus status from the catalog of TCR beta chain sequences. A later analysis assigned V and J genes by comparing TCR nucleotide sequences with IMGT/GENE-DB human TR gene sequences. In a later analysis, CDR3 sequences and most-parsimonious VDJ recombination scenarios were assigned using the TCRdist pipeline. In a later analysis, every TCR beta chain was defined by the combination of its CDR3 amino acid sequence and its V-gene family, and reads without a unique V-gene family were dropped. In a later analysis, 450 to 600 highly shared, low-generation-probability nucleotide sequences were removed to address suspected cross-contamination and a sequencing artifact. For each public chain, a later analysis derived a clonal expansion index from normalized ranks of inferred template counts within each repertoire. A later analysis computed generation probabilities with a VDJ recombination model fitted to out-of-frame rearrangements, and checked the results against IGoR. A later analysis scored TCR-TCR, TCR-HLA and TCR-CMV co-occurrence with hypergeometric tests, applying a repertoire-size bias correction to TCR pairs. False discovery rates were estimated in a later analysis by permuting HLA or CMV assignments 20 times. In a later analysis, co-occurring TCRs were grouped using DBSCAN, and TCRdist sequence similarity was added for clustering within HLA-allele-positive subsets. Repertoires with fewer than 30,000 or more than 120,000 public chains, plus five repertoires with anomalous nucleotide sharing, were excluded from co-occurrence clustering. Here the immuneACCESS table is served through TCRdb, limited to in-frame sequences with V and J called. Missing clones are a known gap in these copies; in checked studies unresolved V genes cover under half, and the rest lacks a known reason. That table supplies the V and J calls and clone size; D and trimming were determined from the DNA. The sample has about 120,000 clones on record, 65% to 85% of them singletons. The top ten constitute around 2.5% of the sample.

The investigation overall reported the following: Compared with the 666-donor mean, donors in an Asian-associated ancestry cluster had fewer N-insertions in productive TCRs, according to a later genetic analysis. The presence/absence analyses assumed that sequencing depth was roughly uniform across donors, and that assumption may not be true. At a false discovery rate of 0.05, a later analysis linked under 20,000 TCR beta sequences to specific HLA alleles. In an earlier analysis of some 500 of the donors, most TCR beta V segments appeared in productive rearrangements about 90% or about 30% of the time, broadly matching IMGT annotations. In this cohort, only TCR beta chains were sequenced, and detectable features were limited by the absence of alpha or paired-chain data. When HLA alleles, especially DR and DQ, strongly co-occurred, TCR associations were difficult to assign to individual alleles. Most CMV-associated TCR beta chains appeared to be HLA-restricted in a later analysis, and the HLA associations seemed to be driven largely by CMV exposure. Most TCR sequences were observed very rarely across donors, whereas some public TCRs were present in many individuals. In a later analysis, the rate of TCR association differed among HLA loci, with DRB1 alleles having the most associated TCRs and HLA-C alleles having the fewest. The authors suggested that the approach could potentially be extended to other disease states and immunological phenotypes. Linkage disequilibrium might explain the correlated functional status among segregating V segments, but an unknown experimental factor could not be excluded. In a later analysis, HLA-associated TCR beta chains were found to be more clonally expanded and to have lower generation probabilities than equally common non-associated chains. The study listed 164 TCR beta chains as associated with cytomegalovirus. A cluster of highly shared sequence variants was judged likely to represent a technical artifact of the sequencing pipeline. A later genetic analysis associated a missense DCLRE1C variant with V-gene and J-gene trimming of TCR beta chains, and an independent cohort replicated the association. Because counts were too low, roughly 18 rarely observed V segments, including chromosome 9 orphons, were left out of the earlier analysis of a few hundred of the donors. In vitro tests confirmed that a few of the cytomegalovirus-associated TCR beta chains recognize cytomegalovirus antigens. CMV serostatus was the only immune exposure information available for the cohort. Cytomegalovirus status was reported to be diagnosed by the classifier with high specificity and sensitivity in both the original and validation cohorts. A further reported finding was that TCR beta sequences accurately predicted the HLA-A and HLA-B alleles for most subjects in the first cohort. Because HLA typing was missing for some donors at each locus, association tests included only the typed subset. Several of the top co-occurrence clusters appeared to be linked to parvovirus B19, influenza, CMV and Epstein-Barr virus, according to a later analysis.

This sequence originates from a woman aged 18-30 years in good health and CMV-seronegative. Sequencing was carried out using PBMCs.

The CDR3 reads as follows: CASSLGGGSSYNEQFF. In nucleotides, the sequence is TGTGCCAGCAGTTTAGGGGGCGGTAGCTCCTACAATGAGCAGTTCTTC. The receptor chain draws on TRBV28 and TRBJ2-1; TRBD1 is a weak D gene call, 6 bases matching. Trimming removed 2 bases from V and 0 bases from J, leaving 11 bases between the germline ends. CDR1 and CDR2, looked up from the germline V gene, are MDHEN and SYDVKM. From cysteine to phenylalanine, the CDR3 is 16 amino acids long. Kept here is only the CDR3 DNA, which spans 48 bases and is read in frame from base 1. With the portions outside the CDR3 filled from the reference TRBV28 and TRBJ2-1 genes, the complete variable region becomes DVKVTQSSRYLVKRTGEKVFLECVQDMDHENMFWYRQDPGLGLRLIYFSYDVKMKEKGDIPEGYSVSREKKERFSLILESASTNQTSMYLCASSLGGGSSYNEQFFGPGTRLTVL.